This T cell receptor (beta chain) was captured by sequencing in a study of response to subunit inactivated influenza vaccine (dated by TCRdb to 2017 to 2018). Background on the whole study: Deep quantitative profiling of the T cell receptor repertoire was used in the study to follow responses to a trivalent subunit inactivated influenza vaccine.

This clonotype occurred many times. It has no known antigen specificity. Base quality data are lacking; no much larger clone is found one base away. To prepare the library, RT-PCR was applied. Sequencing instrument: Illumina HiSeq 2500. The public sequencing data were trimmed at Q25 with fastp and processed into clonotypes with MiXCR by TCRdb, which kept only in-frame beta chains. Records with the same CDR3 protein are collapsed into one entry carrying the most frequent genes and DNA. The sample table contains about 780,000 distinct CDR3 sequences; only one count was recorded for 18% of them. The top ten constitute approximately 11% of the sample. What the study reported, not specific to this receptor: According to the authors, only a limited number of new T cells may be recruited by each seasonal influenza vaccination.

The source of this sequence is a middle-aged man who received an inactivated influenza vaccine. Donor details come from another sample of the same person, matched by shared clones. The starting material was PBMCs from blood, obtained around 5 days after vaccination.

The bases are TGTGCCAGCAGTTACTCGAAAGCTAGCGGGGACTACGAGCAGTACTTC. This codes for CASSYSKASGDYEQYF. The chain is encoded by TRBV6-5 joined to TRBJ2-7; the central 9 bases match TRBD2. Compared with germline, V lacks 0 bases and J lacks 3 bases; bases without a gene match: 6. CDR1 MNHEY and CDR2 SVGAGI are derived from the germline V gene. The CDR3 goes from the cysteine to the phenylalanine over 16 residues. Only the CDR3 region is kept as DNA, spanning 48 bases read in frame from base 1.